The 15 T cell receptor beta chains below come from one sample, sequenced in a study of T cells after yellow fever vaccination. TCRdb used MiXCR to reprocess the 5' RACE reads, holding one entry per CDR3 protein. The data hold around 600,000 distinct CDR3 sequences, with more than 9% observed a single time. Material: PBMCs, obtained on the day of the yellow fever booster vaccination. These receptors were obtained from a man aged 25 to 40 who received the YFV17D yellow fever vaccine.

This clonotype was seen more than once but under ten times. V is TRBV6-1 and J is TRBJ2-3; TRBD2 aligns across 7 bases. V shed 3 bases, J shed 3 bases, and the junction held 9 bases outside the gene matches. The germline V gene encodes CDR1 MNHNS and CDR2 SASEGT. The CDR3 sequence is 16 residues long. The CDR3 DNA reads as TGTGCCAGCAGTGACCTGACTAGCTTGTGGACAGATACGCAGTATTTT. It codes for CASSDLTSLWTDTQYF.

The table lists this clonotype with many counts. The rearrangement uses TRBV29-1 and TRBJ2-2; D is unclear. The CDR3 is 14 amino acids. Per germline, CDR1 SQVTM and CDR2 ANQGSEA. Trimming removed 4 bases from V and 0 bases from J, with 9 bases in between. The CDR3 sequence: CSVVPGSNTGELFF. The DNA for the CDR3 is TGCAGCGTTGTGCCAGGATCGAACACCGGGGAGCTGTTTTTT.

The genes are TRBV21-1 and TRBJ2-7; TRBD2, the D gene given by the table, was not confirmed from the DNA. TRBV21-1 is assigned pseudogene status. CDR3 length: 18 residues. The CDR3 bases are TGTGCCAGCAGCAATTCCCCTCCTAGCCACGATTGGCACTACGAGCAGTACTTC. This translates into CASSNSPPSHDWHYEQYF.

This clonotype has more than one count but fewer than ten. The rearrangement links TRBV10-3 to TRBJ1-1, with a weak D call TRBD1 (5 bases). Trimming shortened V by 6 bases and J by 4 bases, and 9 bases separated the two germline ends. CDR3 length equals 12 residues. Germline V lookup: CDR1 ENHRY, CDR2 SYGVKD. The CDR3 DNA reads as TGTGCCATCAGCAAAGGGGTCACTGAAGCTTTCTTT. Encoded protein: CAISKGVTEAFF.

In this sample, this clonotype turned up a few times. The chain employs TRBV29-1 and TRBJ1-2; weak D call: TRBD1 (5 bases). CDR1 is SQVTM and CDR2 is ANQGSEA in the germline V gene. Between the trimmed V and J ends, which lost 4 bases and 7 bases, there was a span of 16 bases. The CDR3 contains 13 residues. The CDR3 reads CSVVPLLGPGYTF. Written as DNA, the CDR3 is TGCAGCGTTGTTCCGCTCCTGGGGCCTGGCTACACCTTC.

The rearrangement links TRBV9 to TRBJ1-3; 7 positions match TRBD1. Germline loops: CDR1 SGDLS, CDR2 YYNGEE. Unmatched junction bases numbered 4, after V lost 3 bases and J lost 7 bases. The CDR3 runs 13 residues. For the CDR3, the DNA is TGTGCCAGCAGCGCGGGACAGAGGAACACCATATATTTT. Protein sequence: CASSAGQRNTIYF.

The CDR3 loop reads CASSLYPVIEQFF. The CDR3 DNA reads as TGTGCCAGCAGCTTGTACCCCGTTATCGAGCAGTTCTTC. The chain recombines TRBV5-4 with TRBJ2-1, with D uncertain. Trimming removed 1 base at V and 10 bases at J, with 12 bases between. This CDR3 comprises 13 residues. Germline values: CDR1 SGHNT, CDR2 YYREEE (reference sequence).

This clonotype was counted a few times. This chain links TRBV11-2 with TRBJ2-3, with no clear D. V dropped 3 bases and J dropped 0 bases, with 25 bases sitting between them. The CDR3 is 20 amino acids. Per the germline V gene, CDR1 is SGHAT and CDR2 is FQNNGV. The CDR3 protein is CASSFPLFEWRFDSTDTQYF. The CDR3, as DNA: TGTGCCAGCAGCTTCCCCCTCTTTGAGTGGCGGTTTGATAGCACAGATACGCAGTATTTT.

The CDR3 nucleotides read TGTGCCAGTACCCAGCGGGAGTTTTATAATGAGCAGTTCTTC. It encodes CASTQREFYNEQFF. This chain links TRBV7-2 with TRBJ2-1; TRBD2 matches at 8 bases. This CDR3 spans 14 amino acids. V gave up 9 bases and J gave up 7 bases; unmatched junction bases: 11. The germline gives CDR1 SGHTA, CDR2 FQGNSA.

This clonotype was found a few times. This chain uses TRBV5-4 with TRBJ2-1; weak D call: TRBD2 (6 bases). The CDR3 extends over 13 amino acids. Trimming removed 4 bases at V and 3 bases at J, with 8 bases between. Per germline, CDR1 SGHNT and CDR2 YYREEE (reference sequence). CDR3 protein: CASSPRDYNEQFF. CDR3 sequence (DNA): TGTGCCAGCAGCCCGCGGGACTACAATGAGCAGTTCTTC.

This clonotype was seen more than once but under ten times. V gene TRBV15 combines with J gene TRBJ2-1; D is ambiguous. Trimming shortened V by 0 bases and J by 6 bases, and 9 bases separated the two germline ends. The CDR3 contains 14 residues. CDR1 and CDR2 (germline): LNHNV, YYDKDF (reference sequence). CDR3 sequence: CATSRDTPSNEQFF. DNA for the CDR3: TGTGCCACCAGCAGAGACACCCCATCCAATGAGCAGTTCTTC.

This clonotype occurred a few times. V usage is TRBV2 and J usage is TRBJ2-5; 7 bases match TRBD1. From germline, CDR1 is SNHLY and CDR2 FYNNEI. CDR3 size: 14 residues. J was trimmed by 1 base and V by 7 bases; bases with no gene match: 6. CDR3 protein: CASINRGFQETQYF. In nucleotides, the CDR3 is TGTGCCAGCATAAACAGGGGATTCCAAGAGACCCAGTACTTC.

The J gene is TRBJ1-5, the V gene TRBV6-2 or TRBV6-3, with TRBD1 matching over 8 bases. The CDR3 is 15 residues long. V gave up 6 bases and J gave up 3 bases; unmatched junction bases: 7. Germline V gene sequence: CDR1 MNHEY, CDR2 SVGEGT. The CDR3 bases are TGTGCCAGCAGCCTCCTGGACAGGGACAATCAGCCCCAGCATTTT. This sequence encodes CASSLLDRDNQPQHF.

This clonotype was counted many times. The chain has TRBV5-5 and TRBJ2-7; perhaps TRBD1 as D (6 bases). The germline CDR1 and CDR2 sequences are SGHKS and YYEKEE (reference sequence). Deletions cut 2 bases from V and 1 base from J, with 13 bases between. The CDR3 extends over 15 amino acids. The CDR3 nucleotides read TGTGCCAGCAGCTTTTATCTGGGGGCTTCCTACGAGCAGTACTTC. Translating gives CASSFYLGASYEQYF.

Only a few counts were recorded for this clonotype. The rearrangement uses TRBV6-6 and TRBJ2-7; weak D call: TRBD2 (5 bases). V was clipped by 5 bases and J by 5 bases, with 10 bases between them. The CDR3 spans 12 residues. Germline CDR1 is MNHNY and CDR2 is SVGAGI (reference sequence). CDR3 sequence (DNA): TGTGCCAGCAGTGGATACGGGGACGAGCAGTACTTC. Translating gives CASSGYGDEQYF.